The 27 T cell receptor beta chains presented below share a single source sample, sequenced in a study of OX40 agonist ivuxolimab in advanced cancers. Produced via immunoSEQ multiplex PCR; TCRdb's table is partial and in-frame only. Here the sample spans 63,000 or so clones, 84% being singletons. This sample comprised CD4+ or CD8+ T cells sorted from blood, obtained in a trial of the OX40 agonist ivuxolimab. The receptors derive from an adult with an advanced solid tumor such as melanoma, head and neck, liver or kidney cancer.

The chain joins TRBV2 to TRBJ2-2, with TRBD1 identical over 8 bases. Germline-derived CDR1 and CDR2 are SNHLY and FYNNEI. The junction had 3 bases not matched to a gene; V was cut back by 2 bases and J by 7 bases. This CDR3 has 14 amino acids. CDR3 protein: CASSEQGAGGELFF. As DNA, the CDR3 is TGTGCCAGCAGTGAACAGGGGGCGGGCGGGGAGCTGTTTTTT.

The chain uses TRBV5-6 and TRBJ2-5; 10 bases are a match to TRBD1. The V and J ends lost 0 bases and 4 bases, in that order; junction bases with no gene match: 6. The length of the CDR3 is 16 residues. Germline values: CDR1 SGHDT, CDR2 YYEEEE. DNA of the CDR3: TGTGCCAGCAGCTTGGGCCGGACAGGGGGGGGAGAGACCCAGTACTTC. Its translation: CASSLGRTGGGETQYF.

The rearrangement links TRBV21-1 to TRBJ2-3. TRBV21-1 corresponds to a pseudogene. There are 18 residues in the CDR3. This CDR3 reads CASSKAEGAGGEGDTQYF. In nucleotides, the CDR3 is TGTGCCAGCAGCAAAGCGGAGGGAGCAGGGGGGGAGGGAGATACGCAGTATTTT.

The rearrangement joins TRBV6-5 to TRBJ1-2; 9 bases are a match to TRBD1. This CDR3 has 14 amino acids. Germline V lookup: CDR1 MNHEY, CDR2 SVGAGI. V lost 6 bases, J lost 4 bases, and 6 bases stayed unmatched. The CDR3 sequence is CASRLRTGAYGYTF. CDR3 bases: TGTGCCAGCAGGTTACGGACAGGGGCCTATGGCTACACCTTC.

The chain links TRBV9 to TRBJ2-1; 12 bases align to TRBD2. The V gene's germline CDR1 is SGDLS and CDR2 YYNGEE. This CDR3 contains 14 residues. The V gene end was trimmed by 5 bases and the J gene end by 9 bases; junction bases not matched to a gene: 6. In nucleotides, the CDR3 is TGTGCCAGCAGTCTAGCGGGGGGGCGCGGTGAGCAGTTCTTC. It is translated as CASSLAGGRGEQFF.

The chain employs TRBV6-1 and TRBJ1-5; D is possibly TRBD1 (5 bases). The CDR3 extends over 15 amino acids. V was clipped by 3 bases and J by 7 bases, with 16 bases between them. The V gene's germline CDR1 is MNHNS and CDR2 SASEGT. The CDR3 nucleotides are TGTGCCAGCAGTGAGCGACTCAGGGAGGGCCAGCCCCAGCATTTT. Translated: CASSERLREGQPQHF.

The rearrangement joins TRBV6-6 to TRBJ2-7; 9 bases match TRBD1. V lost 4 bases and J lost 6; bases outside the gene matches: 10. The CDR3 runs 15 residues. Per the germline V gene, CDR1 is MNHNY and CDR2 is SVGAGI (reference sequence). This chain's CDR3 is CASSFTRGQGVEQYF. In DNA form, the CDR3 reads TGTGCCAGCAGTTTCACACGGGGACAGGGAGTCGAGCAGTACTTC.

The CDR3 DNA reads TGTGCCAGCAGCTTAGGGACTAGCGAGTACAATGAGCAGTTCTTC. It codes for CASSLGTSEYNEQFF. This chain connects TRBV11-3 to TRBJ2-1; TRBD2 matches 9 bases. Germline V gene lookup returns CDR1 SGHNT and CDR2 YENEEA. Germline trimming cut 1 base from V and 4 bases from J; bases unmatched to any gene: 2. The CDR3 consists of 15 residues.

CDR3 nucleotide sequence: TGCGCCAGCAGCCCCGGGACAATCTATGGCTACACCTTC. It codes for CASSPGTIYGYTF. The chain combines TRBV5-1 with TRBJ1-2; tentative D call: TRBD1 (6 bases). V was clipped by 4 bases and J by 4 bases, with 11 bases between them. The CDR3 is 13 residues long. CDR1 and CDR2 from the germline V gene are SGHRS and YFSETQ.

The chain joins TRBV7-2 to TRBJ1-3; D uncertain. Germline V lookup: CDR1 SGHTA, CDR2 FQGNSA. The V gene lost 4 bases and the J gene lost 0 bases, with 10 bases spanning the gap. This CDR3 is built from 15 residues. The CDR3 sequence: CASSSTVYSGNTIYF. In nucleotides, the CDR3 is TGTGCCAGCAGCTCTACGGTCTACTCTGGAAACACCATATATTTT.

CDR3: CASSQEPTAIYF. For the CDR3, the DNA is TGTGCCAGCAGCCAAGAACCCACGGCCATATATTTT. J is TRBJ1-3 and V is TRBV14; D not certain. The CDR3 sequence is 12 residues long. Trimming shortened V by 0 bases and J by 11 bases, and 8 bases separated the two germline ends. Germline lookup yields CDR1 SGHDN and CDR2 FVKESK.

This clone was recorded only once. The genes are TRBV7-6 and TRBJ2-3; no clear D. Per germline, CDR1 SGHVS and CDR2 FNYEAQ. V shed 3 bases and J shed 4 bases, with 8 bases lying between them. The CDR3 is 13 amino acids. CDR3 sequence (DNA): TGTGCCAGCAGCTTCTCTCAGGCAGATACGCAGTATTTT. Encoded protein: CASSFSQADTQYF.

The gene calls are TRBV9 and TRBJ2-5; weak D call: TRBD1 (5 bases). The J call may be in error: the DNA end matches TRBJ2-7 better. Germline V CDR1 and CDR2: SGDLS, YYNGEE. This CDR3 spans 14 amino acids. In DNA form, the CDR3 reads TGTGCCAGCAGCCGCAGGGAATATACCTACGAGCAGTACTTC. Amino acid sequence: CASSRREYTYEQYF.

V gene TRBV6-5 combines with J gene TRBJ1-5, with D possibly TRBD1 on 5 matching bases. The V gene lost 4 bases and the J gene lost 0 bases, with 10 bases spanning the gap. Germline-derived CDR1 and CDR2 are MNHEY and SVGAGI. The CDR3 consists of 15 residues. In DNA form, the CDR3 reads TGTGCCAGCAGTTCCACGGACAATAGCAATCAGCCCCAGCATTTT. Translated: CASSSTDNSNQPQHF.

The count of this clone is one. This chain uses TRBV4-2 with TRBJ1-4; D is uncertain. This CDR3 spans 14 amino acids. Germline V lookup: CDR1 LGHNA, CDR2 YNFKEQ. V lost 1 base, J lost 7 bases, and 10 bases lay in between. DNA for the CDR3: TGTGCCAGCAGCCAAGGGGGTCCGGGTGAAAAACTGTTTTTT. Protein sequence: CASSQGGPGEKLFF.

This chain joins TRBV19 and TRBJ1-2; D is ambiguous. V lost 5 bases and J 8 bases, leaving 21 bases between the germline ends. The germline V gene encodes CDR1 LNHDA and CDR2 SQIVND (reference sequence). This CDR3 comprises 15 residues. The CDR3 region is CASSPLTVEAWGYTF. The CDR3 DNA reads as TGTGCCAGTAGTCCCCTAACAGTAGAGGCTTGGGGCTACACCTTC. Looking up the rest from reference TRBV19 and TRBJ1-2 gives the full variable domain: DGGITQSPKYLFRKEGQNVTLSCEQNLNHDAMYWYRQDPGQGLRLIYYSQIVNDFQKGDIAEGYSVSREKKESFPLTVTSAQKNPTAFYLCASSPLTVEAWGYTFGSGTRLTVV.

The rearrangement joins TRBV7-2 to TRBJ1-5, with D unresolved. The CDR3 spans 16 residues. Per the germline V gene, CDR1 is SGHTA and CDR2 is FQGNSA. Trimming took off 1 base at V and 0 bases at J, with 10 bases between the two ends. The CDR3 reads CASSLDSGVSNQPQHF. The CDR3 nucleotides are TGTGCCAGCAGCTTAGACTCGGGAGTTAGCAATCAGCCCCAGCATTTT. The whole variable domain, filled in from reference TRBV7-2 and TRBJ1-5, reads GAGVSQSPSNKVTEKGKDVELRCDPISGHTALYWYRQSLGQGLEFLIYFQGNSAPDKSGLPSDRFSAERTGGSVSTLTIQRTQQEDSAVYLCASSLDSGVSNQPQHFGDGTRLSIL.

This clone was found once. The chain employs TRBV7-8 and TRBJ2-2; D unresolved. Deletions cut 1 base from V and 4 bases from J, with 7 bases between. The CDR3 is 14 amino acids. Germline V gene data show CDR1 as SGHVS and CDR2 as FQNEAQ. In nucleotides, the CDR3 is TGTGCCAGCAGCTTAGGGGTCAGCACCGGGGAGCTGTTTTTT. Translating gives CASSLGVSTGELFF.

The V gene is TRBV2, the J gene TRBJ1-3; D ambiguous. V lost 0 bases and J lost 0, with 9 bases in between. This CDR3 contains 16 residues. Germline V gene sequence: CDR1 SNHLY, CDR2 FYNNEI. The CDR3 region has the DNA TGTGCCAGCAGTGAAGCAAGGGTAATCTCTGGAAACACCATATATTTT. Protein: CASSEARVISGNTIYF.

The gene calls are TRBV19 and TRBJ2-7; TRBD2 is a possible D gene (5 bases). The CDR3 has 15 residues. V was pared by 1 base and J by 3 bases, with 13 bases between. Germline V gene data show CDR1 as LNHDA and CDR2 as SQIVND (reference sequence). Written as DNA, the CDR3 is TGTGCCAGTAGTATAGTGGCTAGCCCAAACTACGAGCAGTACTTC. It specifies CASSIVASPNYEQYF.

This sequence joins TRBV6-5 and TRBJ2-2; D remains ambiguous. Germline CDR1 reads MNHEY; CDR2 reads SVGAGI. Deletions cut 7 bases from V and 0 bases from J, with 9 bases between. This CDR3 region has 14 residues. CDR3 sequence: CASNPTSNTGELFF. The DNA of the CDR3 is TGTGCCAGCAATCCGACTTCGAACACCGGGGAGCTGTTTTTT.

V gene TRBV2 combines with J gene TRBJ1-1, with no clear D. From germline, CDR1 is SNHLY and CDR2 FYNNEI. This CDR3 is 14 amino acids long. Trimming took off 1 base at V and 0 bases at J, with 6 bases between the two ends. In DNA form, the CDR3 reads TGTGCCAGCAGTGAAGTACAGTTGAACACTGAAGCTTTCTTT. Translation: CASSEVQLNTEAFF. Full variable domain (missing parts from reference TRBV2 and TRBJ1-1): EPEVTQTPSHQVTQMGQEVILRCVPISNHLYFYWYRQILGQKVEFLVSFYNNEISEKSEIFDDQFSVERPDGSNFTLKIRSTKLEDSAMYFCASSEVQLNTEAFFGQGTRLTVV.

This chain connects TRBV5-4 to TRBJ2-3, with 9 bases matching TRBD1. CDR3 length: 18 residues. Losses at the gene ends were 1 base for V and 0 bases for J; bases not matched to a gene: 9. From germline, CDR1 is SGHNT and CDR2 YYREEE (reference sequence). The CDR3 nucleotides read TGTGCCAGCAGCTTGAGTGGGACAGGGTACACTAGCACAGATACGCAGTATTTT. This translates into CASSLSGTGYTSTDTQYF.

This chain uses TRBV18 with TRBJ2-7; 9 bases line up with TRBD1. The germline gives CDR1 KGHSH, CDR2 LQKENI. V gave up 0 bases and J gave up 11 bases; unmatched junction bases: 5. The CDR3 runs 13 residues. Here the CDR3 reads CASSPPGQGLKYF. As DNA, the CDR3 is TGTGCCAGCTCACCACCGGGACAGGGTCTAAAGTACTTC. The full variable domain, with the rest looked up from reference TRBV18 and TRBJ2-7, is NAGVMQNPRHLVRRRGQEARLRCSPMKGHSHVYWYRQLPEEGLKFMVYLQKENIIDESGMPKERFSAEFPKEGPSILRIQQVVRGDSAAYFCASSPPGQGLKYFGPGTRLTVT.

The V gene is TRBV7-9, the J gene TRBJ2-1; D is uncertain. The germline V and J ends were trimmed by 5 bases and 5 bases, with 13 bases remaining between them. Germline assignment: CDR1 SEHNR and CDR2 FQNEAQ (reference sequence). CDR3 size: 14 residues. The CDR3 is CASSPQSSDNEQFF. The CDR3 DNA sequence: TGTGCCAGCAGCCCACAGAGTTCGGACAATGAGCAGTTCTTC.

The gene calls are TRBV4-3 and TRBJ1-6, with no clear D. This CDR3 contains 15 residues. Trimming removed 6 bases at V and 8 bases at J, with 17 bases between. Germline V CDR1 and CDR2: LGHNA, YSLEER. The CDR3 sequence is CASRRGVLDYSPLHF. CDR3 bases: TGCGCCAGCAGACGCGGTGTCCTGGACTATTCACCCCTCCACTTT.

This clone was found a few times. The chain couples TRBV14 to TRBJ1-1, with a tentative D call TRBD1 (5 bases). This CDR3 comprises 13 residues. Germline V gene sequence: CDR1 SGHDN, CDR2 FVKESK. With 4 bases removed from V and 6 bases from J, the gap between germline ends came to 12 bases. The CDR3 spells CASSPFGGAEAFF. The CDR3 bases are TGTGCCAGCAGCCCATTCGGGGGGGCTGAAGCTTTCTTT.